The entry below gives a single T cell receptor beta chain sequence along with its context. Its antigen remains unidentified. The PCR contained 60 Vbeta and 13 Jbeta primers. TCRdb's copy holds only in-frame clones and misses some; the assay was immunoSEQ multiplex PCR. The table lists about 130,000 clones. CDR3 length: 15 residues. Trimming shortened V by 2 bases and J by 0 bases, and 8 bases separated the two germline ends. CDR1 is MNHNS, CDR2 SASEGT, per germline. The entry originates in a study of cytomegalovirus exposure and HLA in healthy donors. General study results and limits: A later analysis linked 15,000 to 20,000 TCR beta sequences to HLA alleles at 0.05 false discovery rate.

This rearrangement joins TRBV6-1 to TRBJ1-3; the D is unclear. This receptor was obtained from a young man in good health and CMV-seronegative. The sequencing input was PBMCs. The CDR3 sequence: CASSEHGGSGNTIYF. Here the CDR3 DNA reads TGTGCCAGCAGTGAACACGGTGGCTCTGGAAACACCATATATTTT.